In this sample, the clone carrying this T cell receptor (beta chain) turned up a few times. Its antigen is currently unknown. One end of the junction fails to match germline, which may point to a read error. Germline CDR1 and CDR2: SGHAT and FQNNGV. The CDR3 consists of 13 residues. TCRdb passed the reads through MiXCR, listing each CDR3 protein once. The sample contains just under 500,000 distinct CDR3 sequences, 33% of which appear only once. The data stem from a study of T cell repertoires in cytomegalovirus infection. The overall study: Recently identified HLA-C-restricted CMV epitopes were among the peptides used. A matching HLA type, together with CMV infection, was signaled by public TCR beta signatures. Study observations and caveats: The ex vivo response was dominated by HLA-C-restricted CMV-specific TCR beta clonotypes.

The clonotype originates from a human donor in good health (CMV status not recorded). Some clones in this sample may be carry-over from other donors' samples. The sequencing used cultured PBMCs, collected from culture after CMV antigen stimulation. The rearrangement uses TRBV11-2 and TRBJ2-3; D may correspond to TRBD1 or TRBD2 (5 bases each). The CDR3 bases are TGTGCCAGCAGCTTAGCGAGGGGTCTCCCCTTGGGTTTT. Translating gives CASSLARGLPLGF.